Each of the 31 T cell receptor beta chains below was sequenced from the same sample in a study of blood T cell repertoires in COVID-19. The repertoire was sequenced with immunoSEQ multiplex PCR; TCRdb's copy has only in-frame clones and lacks some. The table records 85,000 to 95,000 clones, 85% to 95% of them present only once. Sequences were obtained from peripheral blood. The receptor set was obtained from a woman aged 50 to 60 in a cohort sampled during active COVID-19.

This sequence joins TRBV11-2 and TRBJ2-3; 10 positions agree with TRBD1. Germline-derived CDR1 and CDR2 are SGHAT and FQNNGV. The CDR3 totals 18 residues. The ends lost 5 bases at V and 4 bases at J; junction bases unmatched: 15. The CDR3: CASSPRTGGLFFADTQYF. The CDR3 region has the DNA TGTGCCAGCAGCCCTCGGACAGGGGGACTTTTTTTTGCAGATACGCAGTATTTT. The full variable domain, its missing parts supplied by reference TRBV11-2 and TRBJ2-3, is EAGVAQSPRYKIIEKRQSVAFWCNPISGHATLYWYQQILGQGPKLLIQFQNNGVVDDSQLPKDRFSAERLKGVDSTLKIQPAKLEDSAVYLCASSPRTGGLFFADTQYFGPGTRLTVL.

The chain carries TRBV29-1 and TRBJ2-3; D perhaps matches TRBD2 (5 bases). CDR1 SQVTM and CDR2 ANQGSEA come from the germline V gene. V shed 6 bases and J shed 1 base, with 14 bases lying between them. This CDR3 spans 14 amino acids. CDR3 DNA sequence: TGCAGCGTGAGAGCGGCTCTCGGCACAGATACGCAGTATTTT. Its translation is CSVRAALGTDTQYF.

V usage is TRBV24-1 and J usage is TRBJ2-3, with 7 bases aligning to TRBD2. Trimming took 3 bases from V and 4 from J; bases not matched to a gene: 6. CDR3 length equals 15 residues. Germline values: CDR1 KGHDR, CDR2 SFDVKD. CDR3 amino acids: CATSDPGLVSDTQYF. The CDR3 nucleotides read TGTGCCACCAGTGATCCCGGACTAGTCTCAGATACGCAGTATTTT.

This rearrangement joins TRBV2 to TRBJ2-3, with TRBD2 matching over 8 bases. V trimming: 8 bases; J trimming: 5 bases; junction bases outside the gene matches: 6. The CDR3 runs 13 residues. CDR1 SNHLY and CDR2 FYNNEI come from the germline V gene. This CDR3 reads CASLQREQDTQYF. The CDR3 bases are TGTGCCAGCCTCCAGCGGGAGCAAGATACGCAGTATTTT. Variable domain in full (rest from reference TRBV2 and TRBJ2-3): EPEVTQTPSHQVTQMGQEVILRCVPISNHLYFYWYRQILGQKVEFLVSFYNNEISEKSEIFDDQFSVERPDGSNFTLKIRSTKLEDSAMYFCASLQREQDTQYFGPGTRLTVL.

V gene TRBV6-2 or TRBV6-3 combines with J gene TRBJ1-5, with D hard to call. With 2 bases removed from V and 7 bases from J, the gap between germline ends came to 12 bases. The CDR3 length is 14 residues. CDR1 MNHEY and CDR2 SVGEGT come from the germline V gene. In DNA form, the CDR3 reads TGTGCCAGCAGTTACCGCTCCTTCAGACAGCCCCAGCATTTT. Protein: CASSYRSFRQPQHF.

This rearrangement joins TRBV12-5 to TRBJ1-1, with 9 bases fitting TRBD1. V trimming: 5 bases; J trimming: 3 bases; junction bases outside the gene matches: 7. The CDR3 covers 15 residues. CDR1 is LGHNT and CDR2 is FRNRAP in the germline V gene. DNA of the CDR3: TGTGCTAGTGGTCGCGGGACAGGGACGCACACTGAAGCTTTCTTT. This codes for CASGRGTGTHTEAFF.

This sequence joins TRBV25-1 and TRBJ1-1; 8 bases are shared with TRBD1. The CDR3 loop spans 12 amino acids. J gave up 6 bases and V 7 bases, and 4 bases lay outside the gene matches. Germline loops: CDR1 MGHDK, CDR2 SYGVNS. The CDR3 is CASKRDRSEAFF. CDR3 bases: TGTGCCAGCAAGCGGGACAGGTCTGAAGCTTTCTTT.

The rearrangement links TRBV24-1 to TRBJ2-1; 8 nucleotides line up with TRBD1. Germline V CDR1 and CDR2: KGHDR, SFDVKD. The CDR3 covers 14 residues. J gave up 5 bases and V 4 bases, and 3 bases lay outside the gene matches. The CDR3 here is CATSDPTGDNEQFF. In DNA form, the CDR3 reads TGTGCCACCAGTGACCCGACAGGGGACAATGAGCAGTTCTTC.

This clone has a handful of counts. At one of its ends the junction is not consistent with the germline gene, which may arise from a read error. The V gene is TRBV7-7, the J gene TRBJ2-2; 13 nucleotides line up with TRBD2. Per germline, CDR1 SSHAT and CDR2 FNYEAQ (reference sequence). The CDR3 loop spans 15 amino acids. The CDR3 loop reads CASSPGLAGVGELFF. In DNA, the CDR3 is TGTGCTAGCAGCCCCGGACTAGCGGGAGTCGGGGAGCTGTTTTTT.

DNA of the CDR3: TGTGCCAGCAGTTGGACATATAGCTCCTACAATGAGCAGTTCTTC. Translating gives CASSWTYSSYNEQFF. V is TRBV6-2 or TRBV6-3 and J is TRBJ2-1, with a tentative D call TRBD1 (5 bases). The ends were cut back, 4 bases at V and 0 bases at J, with 10 bases in the middle. Germline V gene sequence: CDR1 MNHEY, CDR2 SVGEGT. This CDR3 contains 15 residues.

J is TRBJ2-7 and V is TRBV27; D not certain. Germline values: CDR1 MNHEY, CDR2 SMNVEV (reference sequence). With 6 bases removed from V and 3 bases from J, the gap between germline ends came to 12 bases. This CDR3 has 13 amino acids. This CDR3 is CASSSQPHYEQYF. The CDR3 region has the DNA TGTGCCAGCAGCTCACAGCCCCACTACGAGCAGTACTTC.

This chain connects TRBV5-5 to TRBJ2-7; 7 positions agree with TRBD2. Looked up from germline, CDR1 is SGHKS and CDR2 is YYEKEE (reference sequence). The CDR3 is made up of 14 amino acids. The junction had 2 bases not matched to a gene; V was cut back by 0 bases and J by 2 bases. The CDR3, as DNA: TGTGCCAGCAGCTTGGCGGGGGGAGCCTACGAGCAGTACTTC. Protein product: CASSLAGGAYEQYF.

V is TRBV6-5 and J is TRBJ1-4; 9 bases match TRBD1. The CDR3 consists of 13 residues. The J segment lost 11 bases and the V segment lost 5 bases, leaving 6 bases of the junction unmatched. Germline V gives CDR1 MNHEY, CDR2 SVGAGI. The chain's CDR3 is CASSTRDRVKLFF. The CDR3 DNA sequence: TGTGCCAGCAGTACCCGGGACAGGGTGAAACTGTTTTTT.

This clone was found once. The CDR3, as DNA: TGCGCCAGCGGGAGGCTTAGCGGGGAGCACAATGAGCAGTTCTTC. Translated: CASGRLSGEHNEQFF. The rearrangement joins TRBV5-1 to TRBJ2-1; TRBD2 matches 8 bases. The CDR3 covers 15 residues. J gave up 5 bases and V 7 bases, and 11 bases lay outside the gene matches. Germline CDR1 is SGHRS and CDR2 is YFSETQ.

V usage is TRBV30 and J usage is TRBJ1-1, with TRBD1 identical over 7 bases. The CDR3 consists of 14 residues. J was trimmed by 3 bases and V by 0 bases; bases with no gene match: 4. Looked up from germline, CDR1 is GTSNPN and CDR2 is SVGIG (reference sequence). The CDR3: CAWSVTGLDTEAFF. CDR3 DNA: TGTGCCTGGAGTGTGACAGGGCTGGACACTGAAGCTTTCTTT.

The chain uses TRBV28 and TRBJ2-7, with D perhaps TRBD2 (5 bases). This CDR3 region has 12 residues. Trimming cost V 4 bases and J 7 bases, with 11 bases left between them. Germline CDR1 is MDHEN and CDR2 is SYDVKM. For the CDR3, the DNA is TGTGCCAGCAGTTCGGGATCGAGGGAGCAGTACTTC. Residues: CASSSGSREQYF.

This sequence joins TRBV5-4 and TRBJ1-6; D unclear. The CDR3 has 14 residues. Looked up from germline, CDR1 is SGHNT and CDR2 is YYREEE (reference sequence). The V gene lost 1 base and the J gene lost 6 bases, with 8 bases spanning the gap. The CDR3 DNA sequence: TGTGCCAGCAGCTTGTTTAACAGTAATTCACCCCTCCACTTT. It specifies CASSLFNSNSPLHF.

The rearrangement links TRBV9 to TRBJ1-6; the match to TRBD1 covers 10 bases. The CDR3 has 15 residues. Germline CDR1 SGDLS, CDR2 YYNGEE. With 4 bases clipped from V and 14 bases from J, the junction kept 12 bases outside the gene matches. CDR3 sequence (DNA): TGTGCCAGCAGCCTAGGGGGACAGGGGATTTCGGCCCTCCACTTT. Protein sequence: CASSLGGQGISALHF.

This sequence joins TRBV28 and TRBJ2-1; tentatively, D is TRBD1 (5 bases). Trimming stripped 6 bases from V and 2 bases from J, with 14 bases between. This CDR3 is 15 amino acids long. Germline V lookup: CDR1 MDHEN, CDR2 SYDVKM. CDR3 bases: TGTGCCAGCAGGCACCACAGGATTGCCTACAATGAGCAGTTCTTC. Amino acid sequence: CASRHHRIAYNEQFF.

The chain carries TRBV5-1 and TRBJ2-7; 14 bases fit TRBD2. Germline loops: CDR1 SGHRS, CDR2 YFSETQ. The CDR3 length is 17 residues. Trimming took 1 base from V and 2 from J; bases not matched to a gene: 5. The CDR3 DNA reads as TGCGCCAGCAGCTTGTCCCGGACTAGCGGGAGGACCTACGAGCAGTACTTC. Its translation is CASSLSRTSGRTYEQYF. The entire variable domain, with the rest obtained from reference TRBV5-1 and TRBJ2-7, is as follows: KAGVTQTPRYLIKTRGQQVTLSCSPISGHRSVSWYQQTPGQGLQFLFEYFSETQRNKGNFPGRFSGRQFSNSRSEMNVSTLELGDSALYLCASSLSRTSGRTYEQYFGPGTRLTVT.

V and J are TRBV28 and TRBJ1-2; maybe TRBD1 (6 bases). The V end lost 7 bases, the J end lost 6 bases, and 15 bases lay between the germline ends. The germline V gene encodes CDR1 MDHEN and CDR2 SYDVKM. The CDR3 length is 13 residues. Written as DNA, the CDR3 is TGTGCCAGCACCCCGGGGGGGGCGGATGGCTACACCTTC. The encoded protein is CASTPGGADGYTF.

This chain connects TRBV12-3 or TRBV12-4 to TRBJ2-5; 7 bases map to TRBD1. The CDR3 contains 13 residues. Trimming cost V 6 bases and J 3 bases; bases outside gene matches: 4. The CDR3 sequence is CASRPGQKETQYF. The DNA for the CDR3 is TGTGCCAGCAGACCGGGACAGAAAGAGACCCAGTACTTC.

This rearrangement joins TRBV11-3 to TRBJ2-5; maybe TRBD1 (6 bases). Germline CDR1 reads SGHNT; CDR2 reads YENEEA. V gave up 5 bases and J gave up 5 bases, with 21 bases separating them. CDR3 size: 16 residues. CDR3 bases: TGTGCCAGCAGCATAGGTTTGGGACACGCGGCGGAGACCCAGTACTTC. It is translated as CASSIGLGHAAETQYF.

The chain uses TRBV11-2 and TRBJ1-2; D is undetermined. Trimming shortened V by 0 bases and J by 3 bases, and 8 bases separated the two germline ends. The CDR3 sequence is 14 residues long. Germline loops: CDR1 SGHAT, CDR2 FQNNGV. CDR3 sequence: CASSLDLVDYGYTF. CDR3 sequence (DNA): TGTGCCAGCAGCTTAGATCTAGTGGACTATGGCTACACCTTC.

V usage is TRBV7-2 and J usage is TRBJ2-7; 8 positions match TRBD2. CDR3 length: 17 amino acids. Per germline, CDR1 SGHTA and CDR2 FQGNSA. The V and J ends lost 2 bases and 2 bases, in that order; junction bases with no gene match: 11. CDR3 sequence: CASSLSSGSWGTYEQYF. CDR3 bases: TGTGCCAGCAGCTTATCCAGCGGGAGCTGGGGTACCTACGAGCAGTACTTC.

This chain joins TRBV7-3 and TRBJ1-3; tentatively, D is TRBD1 (6 bases). Between the trimmed V and J ends, which lost 4 bases and 0 bases, there was a span of 22 bases. Germline V lookup: CDR1 SGHTA, CDR2 FQGTGA. This CDR3 is 19 amino acids long. The CDR3 loop is CASSSRLNRQVYSGNTIYF. CDR3 nucleotide sequence: TGTGCCAGCAGCTCTCGACTTAACCGACAGGTGTACTCTGGAAACACCATATATTTT.

The rearrangement uses TRBV27 and TRBJ2-7; 9 bases fit TRBD2. The trim removed 0 bases at V and 5 bases at J, leaving 8 bases unmatched. CDR3 length equals 16 residues. In germline, CDR1 is MNHEY, CDR2 SMNVEV (reference sequence). CDR3 sequence (DNA): TGTGCCAGCAGTTTATCTCGGGCGGGAGGGTTCCACGAGCAGTACTTC. Its protein product is CASSLSRAGGFHEQYF.

This sequence joins TRBV2 and TRBJ1-4; D may be TRBD1 (5 bases). Germline V gene sequence: CDR1 SNHLY, CDR2 FYNNEI. The CDR3 sequence is 13 residues long. Trimming left V 9 bases short and J 0 bases short, with 8 bases between. The CDR3 spells CARSGPTNEKLFF. DNA for the CDR3: TGTGCCAGATCAGGGCCAACTAATGAAAAACTGTTTTTT.

The rearrangement joins TRBV28 to TRBJ1-6; TRBD1 agrees at 7 bases. V lost 2 bases to trimming and J lost 7 bases; unmatched junction nucleotides: 2. The germline CDR1 and CDR2 sequences are MDHEN and SYDVKM. The CDR3 is 14 residues long. The CDR3 loop reads CASSLGTANSPLHF. DNA for the CDR3: TGTGCCAGCAGTTTAGGGACAGCCAATTCACCCCTCCACTTT. Full variable domain (rest looked up from reference TRBV28 and TRBJ1-6): DVKVTQSSRYLVKRTGEKVFLECVQDMDHENMFWYRQDPGLGLRLIYFSYDVKMKEKGDIPEGYSVSREKKERFSLILESASTNQTSMYLCASSLGTANSPLHFGNGTRLTVT.

V is TRBV6-5 and J is TRBJ2-2; D is unresolved. Germline CDR1 is MNHEY and CDR2 is SVGAGI. Trimming stripped 10 bases from V and 5 bases from J, with 11 bases between. This CDR3 region has 12 residues. CDR3 sequence reads: CATTTVTGELFF. Here the CDR3 DNA reads TGTGCCACTACAACAGTTACCGGGGAGCTGTTTTTT.

The chain is built from TRBV6-6 and TRBJ2-3, with TRBD1 matching 9 bases. This CDR3 is 13 amino acids long. Looked up from germline, CDR1 is MNHNY and CDR2 is SVGAGI (reference sequence). V was clipped by 7 bases and J by 1 base; unmatched bases: 0. The CDR3 loop is CASNRGRTDTQYF. CDR3 sequence (DNA): TGTGCCAGCAACAGGGGGCGCACAGATACGCAGTATTTT.